These T cell receptor beta chains were read from a single sample in a study of post-analysis software for immune sequencing data. TCRdb re-called the PCR reads with MiXCR, one entry per CDR3 protein. The sample lists more than 450,000 distinct CDR3 sequences, around 31% occurring once. The sample comprised blood. The receptors come from a girl aged 2-17 years with multiple sclerosis. The conserved cysteine and the conserved F or W are not part of the CDR3 here. A D gene is named only where the DNA matches it firmly.

d_call v_call cdr3_aa
NA TRBV10-3 AISEVGSSGEQF
TRBD2 TRBV12-3/TRBV12-4 ASSPPPAGGDNEQF
TRBD2 TRBV9 ASSDQRGSNEQF
NA TRBV6-5 ASSYARVPHEQY
NA TRBV3-1 ASSQGLGATEAF
TRBD1 TRBV12-3/TRBV12-4 ASSFGRGLPGANVLT
NA TRBV21-1 ASSKRSQPQH
NA TRBV10-3 AISEFMARVAGANVLT
TRBD1 TRBV6-6 ASSYWGQGTEKLF
NA TRBV7-9 ASSLGGIGNQPQH
NA TRBV4-1 ASSQVGSALKY
NA TRBV7-9 ASSLGGNGYT
NA TRBV15 ATSTGDTQY
TRBD2 TRBV5-1 ASSFGASGGTDTQY
NA TRBV20-1 SARSGDNYGYT
TRBD2 TRBV27 TSSTLAGGTDTQY
TRBD1 TRBV5-1 ASSLGTGGATEAF
TRBD1 TRBV10-3 AMTGGARYGYT
NA TRBV5-1 ASSTGHLTGTEAF
TRBD2 TRBV20-1 SARDLRAGSTDTQY
NA TRBV24-1 ATSDQGRADTQY
NA TRBV11-2 ASSLGQGRNEKLF
NA TRBV29-1 SAGRAGSYNEQF
TRBD1 TRBV20-1 SALPDRVRAKNIQY
TRBD2 TRBV4-1 ASSQVTAGLLRTDTQY
TRBD1 TRBV11-2 ASSLGQGAEETQY
NA TRBV4-1 ASSQRRGAVGYT
NA TRBV7-3 ASSPGSQGVGNTGELF
NA TRBV5-6 ASSLFREAANYGYT
TRBD1 TRBV5-1 ASSRTGSRGNTGELF
NA TRBV6-5 ASSYSTGSTDTQY
TRBD1 TRBV3-1 ASSQNLRQGVYEQY
NA TRBV7-6 ASSLAQGVEPTKLEKLF
TRBD1 TRBV7-9 ASSLRTGPGDTQY
NA TRBV5-1 ASSLPRQVEETQY
TRBD2 TRBV4-1 ASSQALAGGPGDDEQF
NA TRBV11-2 ASSLEYRPPYEQY
TRBD2 TRBV15 ATSRDARRTSGVVGQF
TRBD1 TRBV6-5 ASSYPGTGVSGANVLT
TRBD1 TRBV20-1 SARAPGQDYGYT
TRBD1 TRBV20-1 SAWTGGADTQY
NA TRBV25-1 ASSTRDIETQY
NA TRBV2 ASSLQGRANYGYT
NA TRBV7-9 ASSLLSAGSYNEQF
NA TRBV6-1 ASSEAGPGDVYGYT
NA TRBV20-1 SSLGGRNYGYT
NA TRBV7-2 ASSLFAGQDEKLF
TRBD2 TRBV29-1 SVNLLAGATDTQY
TRBD2 TRBV3-1 ASSQKRGDTQY
NA TRBV5-1 ASSYLVANNEQF
NA TRBV6-5 ASSYSRVSPLH
NA TRBV7-8 ASSPEMAANQPQH
NA TRBV6-2/TRBV6-3 ASSFRHLNNYSYT
NA TRBV20-1 SLLLRGDEQF
NA TRBV3-1 ASSQGRSNEETQY